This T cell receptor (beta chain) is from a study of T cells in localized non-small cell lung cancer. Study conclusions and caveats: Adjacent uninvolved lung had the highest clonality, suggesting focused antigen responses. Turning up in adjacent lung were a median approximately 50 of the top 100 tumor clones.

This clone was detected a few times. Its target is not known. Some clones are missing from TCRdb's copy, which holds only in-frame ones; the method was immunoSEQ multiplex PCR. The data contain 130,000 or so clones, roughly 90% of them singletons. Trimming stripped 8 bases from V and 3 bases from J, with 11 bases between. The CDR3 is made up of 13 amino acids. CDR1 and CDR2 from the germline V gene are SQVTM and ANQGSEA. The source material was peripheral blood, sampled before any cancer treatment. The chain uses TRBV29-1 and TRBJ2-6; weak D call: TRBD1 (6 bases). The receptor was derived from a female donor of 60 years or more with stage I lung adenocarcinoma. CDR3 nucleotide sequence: TGCAGCACAAGGACAGATGGGGCCAACGTCCTGACTTTC. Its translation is CSTRTDGANVLTF.